This T cell receptor (beta chain) was recovered during a study of T-cell reconstitution after alpha-beta-depleted transplantation in children. Study-level points and caveats: At day 60, the high TCRbeta diversity found in some patients originated from recipient T cells and thymic progenitors that had survived. Newly produced T cells mostly accounted for T-cell counts and diversity one year post-transplant. Several hundred expanded graft clones reportedly gave rise to the alpha-beta T cells present about two months after transplant.

The authors prepared the TCRbeta library with unique molecular identifiers. TCRdb redid the calling of the PCR reads with MiXCR, one entry per CDR3 protein. The sample includes about 300,000 distinct CDR3 sequences, around 7.1% of them seen just once. This clonotype has a count of ten or more. Antigen: not known. Germline V gene lookup returns CDR1 KGHSY and CDR2 FQNENV. The length of the CDR3 is 13 residues. The V end was cut by 3 bases, the J end by 6 bases, with 8 bases between. This TCR derives from a female patient between 2 and 10 years old who had a stem cell transplant for Fanconi anemia, so the T cells may come from the graft donor. This rearrangement joins TRBV16 to TRBJ2-2; D gene uncertain. The sequenced sample was peripheral blood, obtained 360 days after TCRalphabeta/CD19-depleted stem cell transplant. This CDR3 is CASSQDQAGELFF. CDR3 DNA: TGTGCCAGCAGCCAGGATCAGGCCGGGGAGCTGTTTTTT.